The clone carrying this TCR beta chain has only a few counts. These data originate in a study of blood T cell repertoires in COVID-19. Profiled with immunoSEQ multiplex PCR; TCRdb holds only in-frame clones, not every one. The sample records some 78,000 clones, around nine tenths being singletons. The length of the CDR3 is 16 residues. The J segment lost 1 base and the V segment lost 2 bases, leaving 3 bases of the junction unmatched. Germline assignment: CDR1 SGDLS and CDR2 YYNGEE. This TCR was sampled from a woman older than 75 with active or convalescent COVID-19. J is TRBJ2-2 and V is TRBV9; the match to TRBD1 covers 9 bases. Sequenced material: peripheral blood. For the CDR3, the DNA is TGTGCCAGCAGCGTTTGGACAGGGGAGAACACCGGGGAGCTGTTTTTT. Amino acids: CASSVWTGENTGELFF.